Listed here is a single TCR beta chain. Its antigen is undetermined. The data were produced by immunoSEQ multiplex PCR, yet TCRdb's version contains in-frame clones alone and is incomplete. The sample has 35,000 to 50,000 clones, 60% to 85% seen once; the top ten hold roughly 0.5%. Single viable CD3+CD4+CD8-CD45RO+ cells were sorted as the memory CD4+ T cells. The data are from a study of memory CD4+ T cells and cytomegalovirus serostatus. Overall study context: This sample comes from healthy Belgian adults, 9 CMV seropositive, about 25 seronegative. General observations from the study: Of approximately 160 reported CMV TCRbeta sequences, around 63 were found in memory CD4+ repertoires.

This receptor was obtained from an adult in good health and CMV-seronegative. Sample: memory CD4+ T cells from blood.

The CDR3 nucleotides read TGCGCCAGCCGCCTCGAGGGGGAGCAGTTCTTC. This translates into CASRLEGEQFF. The V gene is TRBV5-1, the J gene TRBJ2-1; either TRBD1 or TRBD2 may supply D (5 bases each). Trimming shortened V by 7 bases and J by 10 bases, and 12 bases separated the two germline ends. The CDR3 sequence is 11 residues long. From germline, CDR1 is SGHRS and CDR2 YFSETQ.